The sequence of this T cell receptor beta chain was determined in a study of CD8+CD57+ T cells in acquired aplastic anemia. Looking at the study overall: DNA from sorted CD4+ and CD8+ cells averaged about 3.2 ug. Points from the study as a whole: Significance was not reached for CD8+ Simpson's diversity between patients and controls. Patients and controls shared under 30 CD8+ CDR3 sequences, highly expressed in patients.

CDR3 and TCR beta VDJ profiling relied on a genomic DNA template. TCRdb re-analysed the reads in MiXCR, keeping a single row per CDR3 protein. The data contain some 200,000 distinct CDR3 sequences, 40% to 55% of them singletons. This clonotype was counted between two and nine times. What it recognizes is unknown. The CDR3 spans 15 residues. The V and J ends lost 8 bases and 10 bases respectively, with 21 bases between them. By flow cytometry, patients selected for sequencing had shown an expansion of CD8+CD57+ cells. The chain employs TRBV12-3 or TRBV12-4 and TRBJ1-6; D is uncertain. This TCR derives from a human donor with aplastic anemia. Sequencing used sorted CD4+, CD8+, or CD8+CD57+ T cells (not recorded which) from PBMCs. The CDR3 DNA reads as TGTGCCAGCGGTCCGGGAGGGAGGAGAGGATCACCCCTCCACTTT. Encoded protein: CASGPGGRRGSPLHF.